Sequencing of this T cell receptor beta chain was carried out in a study of blood T cell repertoires in COVID-19. Study as a whole: Samples taken during acute and convalescent COVID-19 were collected in the United States, Italy and Spain. PBMCs, B-cell-depleted T cells, or T cells were the source of the cDNA or gDNA that made up the material.

CDR1 is SQVTM and CDR2 is ANQGSEA in the germline V gene. Trimming took 6 bases from V and 0 from J, leaving 11 bases between them. The CDR3 runs to 13 residues. The count of this clone is one. Study processing details: Nucleated cell counts were estimated from reference gene primer amplification. Sequenced by immunoSEQ multiplex PCR; TCRdb stores in-frame clones only, minus some. V, J and clone size reflect that table, while D and trimming were determined from the DNA. The sample includes fewer than 250,000 clones, 82% of them seen just once. This sequence joins TRBV29-1 and TRBJ1-1; D remains ambiguous. This receptor was obtained from a woman in her seventies with acute or convalescent COVID-19. Sequencing input: peripheral blood. The chain's CDR3 is CSVAGTMNTEAFF. The CDR3 DNA follows: TGCAGCGTAGCGGGAACCATGAACACTGAAGCTTTCTTT.